Each of the 22 T cell receptor beta chains below was sequenced from the same sample in a study of response to subunit inactivated influenza vaccine listed by TCRdb under 2018. The library was generated by RT-PCR. Sequenced on an Illumina HiSeq 2500. TCRdb redid the processing of the public reads, applying fastp at Q25 and MiXCR, and retained in-frame beta chains. Rows are unified per CDR3 protein, each entry keeping the most common DNA and genes. The sample table shows hundreds of thousands of distinct CDR3 sequences, and 15% to 20% are seen once. In total, the top ten clones hold less than 4% of the sample. Specimen: CD4+ T cells sorted from PBMCs, collected roughly 24 months after vaccination. The receptors shown here come from a man aged 50 to 69 who received an inactivated influenza vaccine. Donor details come from another sample of the same person, matched by shared clones.

There are a few counts of this clonotype. The rearrangement joins TRBV7-9 to TRBJ1-5, with D possibly being TRBD1 (5 bases). Germline V CDR1 and CDR2: SEHNR, FQNEAQ (reference sequence). The CDR3 has 13 residues. V was trimmed by 1 base and J by 5 bases, leaving 6 bases between them. The CDR3 spells CASSLGGHQPQHF. The DNA of the CDR3 is TGTGCCAGCAGCTTAGGGGGCCATCAGCCCCAGCATTTT.

The rearrangement joins TRBV5-1 to TRBJ2-7; TRBD2 matches 13 bases. The CDR3 spans 19 residues. Germline V gene sequence: CDR1 SGHRS, CDR2 YFSETQ. The trim removed 4 bases at V and 0 bases at J, leaving 13 bases unmatched. The CDR3 nucleotides are TGCGCCAGCAGCCCGAAACAAGGACTAGCGGGGGAGAGCTCCTACGAGCAGTACTTC. It yields the protein CASSPKQGLAGESSYEQYF.

This clonotype has just a few counts. The rearrangement uses TRBV29-1 and TRBJ2-2; D is tentatively TRBD1 or TRBD2 (6 bases each). Trimming took 7 bases from V and 5 from J, leaving 17 bases between them. The CDR3 runs to 14 residues. Germline lookup yields CDR1 SQVTM and CDR2 ANQGSEA. Here the CDR3 reads CSGRRGGWTGELFF. DNA of the CDR3: TGCAGCGGCCGCAGGGGAGGATGGACCGGGGAGCTGTTTTTT.

This chain links TRBV29-1 with TRBJ2-3; D gene ambiguous. V gave up 5 bases and J gave up 0 bases, with 6 bases separating them. In germline, CDR1 is SQVTM, CDR2 ANQGSEA. The CDR3 sequence is 12 residues long. The CDR3 sequence: CSVLDSTDTQYF. The CDR3 nucleotides read TGCAGCGTTCTGGACAGCACAGATACGCAGTATTTT.

This clonotype has just a few counts. The chain joins TRBV24-1 to TRBJ1-5, with a tentative D call TRBD1 (6 bases). The V and J ends lost 4 bases and 2 bases respectively, with 17 bases between them. The CDR3 is 17 residues long. Germline V CDR1 and CDR2: KGHDR, SFDVKD. DNA for the CDR3: TGTGCCACCAGTGAAAATAGCAGGGGCTGGGGCAATCAGCCCCAGCATTTT. This encodes CATSENSRGWGNQPQHF.

This clonotype has a handful of counts. The V call is TRBV10-3, the J call TRBJ2-3; weak D call: TRBD1 (6 bases). The CDR3 runs to 17 residues. Trimming cost V 0 bases and J 4 bases, with 17 bases left between them. Germline V gene lookup returns CDR1 ENHRY and CDR2 SYGVKD. The CDR3 loop is CAISESEVGADSDTQYF. The CDR3 nucleotides are TGTGCCATCAGTGAGTCGGAGGTGGGGGCTGACTCAGATACGCAGTATTTT.

This chain connects TRBV6-4 to TRBJ2-1; TRBD2 matches at 11 bases. The junction had 12 bases not matched to a gene; V was cut back by 0 bases and J by 5 bases. The germline gives CDR1 MRHNA, CDR2 SNTAGT. The CDR3 runs 19 residues. The CDR3 coding sequence is TGTGCCAGCAGTGACTCTGGTAGCGGGAGGGGAAGATTTCACAATGAGCAGTTCTTC. Its translation: CASSDSGSGRGRFHNEQFF.

V is TRBV3-1 and J is TRBJ2-5; TRBD2 aligns across 8 bases. V was clipped by 0 bases and J by 2 bases; unmatched bases: 23. This CDR3 is built from 22 residues. Germline-derived CDR1 and CDR2 are LGHDT and YNNKEL (reference sequence). The CDR3: CASSQDFSQLRLARKPQETQYF. The CDR3 DNA sequence: TGTGCCAGCAGCCAAGATTTTAGTCAGTTAAGACTAGCGCGGAAACCTCAAGAGACCCAGTACTTC.

This chain uses TRBV6-1 with TRBJ2-1; D is ambiguous. From germline, CDR1 is MNHNS and CDR2 SASEGT. V shed 7 bases and J shed 0 bases, with 16 bases lying between them. The CDR3 contains 16 residues. CDR3 DNA sequence: TGTGCCAGCATCCCAATAAATCCGGGCTCCTACAATGAGCAGTTCTTC. It translates to CASIPINPGSYNEQFF.

Only a few counts were recorded for this clonotype. The chain recombines TRBV5-1 with TRBJ2-4; D is perhaps TRBD1 (5 bases). Per the germline V gene, CDR1 is SGHRS and CDR2 is YFSETQ. V dropped 1 base and J dropped 1 base, with 12 bases sitting between them. The CDR3 length is 16 residues. In nucleotides, the CDR3 is TGCGCCAGCAGCTTGTCTCAGGGATTGGCCAAAAACATTCAGTACTTC. It translates to CASSLSQGLAKNIQYF. Combining the CDR3 with reference TRBV5-1 and TRBJ2-4 gives the whole variable domain KAGVTQTPRYLIKTRGQQVTLSCSPISGHRSVSWYQQTPGQGLQFLFEYFSETQRNKGNFPGRFSGRQFSNSRSEMNVSTLELGDSALYLCASSLSQGLAKNIQYFGAGTRLSVL.

This clonotype was detected only a few times. The J gene is TRBJ2-1, the V gene TRBV5-1; the D gene is possibly TRBD2 (5 bases). This CDR3 has 12 residues. Trimming cost V 1 base and J 8 bases, with 7 bases left between them. The germline V gene has CDR1 SGHRS and CDR2 YFSETQ. Written as DNA, the CDR3 is TGCGCCAGCAGCTTGCCCGGGGATGAGCAGTTCTTC. As protein: CASSLPGDEQFF.

This clonotype was observed a few times. The CDR3 DNA is TGCAGTGTACAAGCCTATGGCTACACCTTC. Its translation is CSVQAYGYTF. The rearrangement uses TRBV20-1 and TRBJ1-2, with D unresolved. CDR1 and CDR2 (germline): DFQATT, SNEGSKA (reference sequence). CDR3 length: 10 amino acids. V shed 7 bases and J shed 4 bases, with 7 bases lying between them.

This clonotype has only a few counts. The chain couples TRBV28 to TRBJ1-1, with a weak D call TRBD1 (5 bases). This CDR3 spans 14 amino acids. V was pared by 6 bases and J by 2 bases, with 13 bases between. Germline V gene data show CDR1 as MDHEN and CDR2 as SYDVKM. The CDR3 DNA sequence: TGTGCCAGCAGGACGGGACGGCCAAACACTGAAGCTTTCTTT. This sequence encodes CASRTGRPNTEAFF.

The V call is TRBV4-3, the J call TRBJ2-7; no reliable D call. Germline-derived CDR1 and CDR2 are LGHNA and YSLEER. Trimming cost V 4 bases and J 0 bases, with 16 bases left between them. The CDR3 loop spans 16 amino acids. The CDR3 region is CASSPREGRFSYEQYF. The CDR3 DNA follows: TGCGCCAGCAGCCCAAGAGAAGGAAGATTCTCCTACGAGCAGTACTTC.

This clonotype was seen more than once but under ten times. The genes are TRBV12-3 or TRBV12-4 and TRBJ1-2; tentatively, D is TRBD1 (5 bases). Trimming left V 6 bases short and J 5 bases short, with 13 bases between. This CDR3 comprises 13 residues. CDR3 nucleotides: TGTGCCAGCAGCCCGATGGGGACGTATGGCTACACCTTC. Translated: CASSPMGTYGYTF.

The chain links TRBV19 to TRBJ1-5; possible D gene TRBD1, 6 bases. Germline V CDR1 and CDR2: LNHDA, SQIVND (reference sequence). Trimming took 7 bases from V and 4 from J, leaving 11 bases between them. The CDR3 spans 13 residues. Here the CDR3 reads CASKGQINQPQHF. DNA for the CDR3: TGTGCCAGTAAAGGACAGATTAATCAGCCCCAGCATTTT.

The count of this clonotype is one. The V call is TRBV20-1, the J call TRBJ2-4; no clear D. Germline CDR1 is DFQATT and CDR2 is SNEGSKA (reference sequence). The CDR3 has 14 residues. V shed 8 bases and J shed 1 base, with 15 bases lying between them. The CDR3 DNA sequence: TGCAGTAAACCTGGGAAAGGGGCCAAAAACATTCAGTACTTC. This sequence encodes CSKPGKGAKNIQYF.

About this clonotype itself: An end of the junction does not agree with germline; a read error may underlie this. The rearrangement uses TRBV4-3 and TRBJ1-4, with D possibly matching TRBD1 (5 bases). The CDR3 covers 14 residues. Germline loops: CDR1 LGHNA, CDR2 YSLEER. CDR3 sequence reads: CASSQASGRENLFF. The CDR3 coding sequence is TGCGCCAGCAGCCAAGCGTCAGGGAGAGAAAACCTGTTTTTT.

This clonotype was found a few times. V usage is TRBV6-1 and J usage is TRBJ2-1; 8 positions agree with TRBD2. Per the germline V gene, CDR1 is MNHNS and CDR2 is SASEGT. CDR3 length: 16 amino acids. V lost 4 bases to trimming and J lost 3 bases; unmatched junction nucleotides: 8. The CDR3 bases are TGTGCCAGCAGTGGGAGGCGGGGGGCGGGCTACAATGAGCAGTTCTTC. Translation gives CASSGRRGAGYNEQFF.

This clonotype has more than one count but fewer than ten. With a much larger clone just one base away, this may be a read error. J is TRBJ1-1 and V is TRBV28; 7 bases are shared with TRBD1. Unmatched junction bases numbered 7, after V lost 5 bases and J lost 4 bases. The CDR3 sequence is 14 residues long. The germline V gene has CDR1 MDHEN and CDR2 SYDVKM. This chain's CDR3 is CASSLTGRTTEAFF. The CDR3 bases are TGTGCCAGCAGTCTGACAGGGAGGACCACTGAAGCTTTCTTT.

The chain links TRBV29-1 to TRBJ2-4; 7 bases match TRBD2. Trimming cost V 5 bases and J 7 bases; bases outside gene matches: 11. Looked up from germline, CDR1 is SQVTM and CDR2 is ANQGSEA. The CDR3 length is 14 residues. Written as DNA, the CDR3 is TGCAGCGTTTCCGGCGGGGGAAGGGCGAACATTCAGTACTTC. It is translated as CSVSGGGRANIQYF.

This clonotype has a handful of counts. CDR3 sequence (DNA): TGTGCCAGCAGCGTGGGGACAGGGGTTGGGCCCCAGCATTTT. Protein product: CASSVGTGVGPQHF. The chain combines TRBV9 with TRBJ1-5; 10 nucleotides match TRBD1. Germline-derived CDR1 and CDR2 are SGDLS and YYNGEE. The V and J ends lost 2 bases and 9 bases, in that order; junction bases with no gene match: 5. The CDR3 is made up of 14 amino acids.